Following are 20 T cell receptor beta chains from one sample sequenced in a study of cytomegalovirus exposure and HLA in healthy donors. Measured with immunoSEQ multiplex PCR; TCRdb has only the in-frame clones, and not every one. The data contain around 300,000 clones, about 86% of them singletons. The specimen was PBMCs. The receptors were gathered from a woman between 18 and 29 years old in good health and CMV-seronegative.

This chain links TRBV5-1 with TRBJ2-2; unclear D gene. This CDR3 is built from 16 residues. In germline, CDR1 is SGHRS, CDR2 YFSETQ. With 4 bases removed from V and 2 bases from J, the gap between germline ends came to 15 bases. The CDR3 here is CASSPDGGTNTGELFF. The CDR3 DNA follows: TGCGCCAGCAGCCCTGATGGCGGAACTAACACCGGGGAGCTGTTTTTT.

This chain joins TRBV5-4 and TRBJ2-7, with 7 bases identical to TRBD1. Germline CDR1 is SGHNT and CDR2 is YYREEE (reference sequence). J was trimmed by 4 bases and V by 3 bases; bases with no gene match: 1. CDR3 length: 12 amino acids. Here the CDR3 reads CASSYRGYEQYF. As DNA, the CDR3 is TGTGCCAGCAGCTACAGGGGATACGAGCAGTACTTC.

The chain recombines TRBV5-6 with TRBJ2-1; 9 bases map to TRBD1. After removal of 3 bases from V and 9 bases from J, the junction contained 1 base not matched to a gene. Germline CDR1 SGHDT, CDR2 YYEEEE. The CDR3 is 12 residues long. The CDR3 nucleotides are TGTGCCAGCAGCTCGACAGGGGGTGAGCAGTTCTTC. As protein: CASSSTGGEQFF.

The chain recombines TRBV7-8 with TRBJ1-5; D is ambiguous. The CDR3 is 17 amino acids. The V end lost 6 bases, the J end lost 2 bases, and 20 bases lay between the germline ends. CDR1 and CDR2 (germline): SGHVS, FQNEAQ. The CDR3 spells CASSSDRRPAGNQPQHF. The CDR3 bases are TGTGCCAGCAGTTCAGACCGGCGGCCGGCGGGCAATCAGCCCCAGCATTTT.

The rearrangement links TRBV6-5 to TRBJ1-1; D might be TRBD1 (5 bases). The length of the CDR3 is 15 residues. Germline V gene data show CDR1 as MNHEY and CDR2 as SVGAGI. The V end lost 0 bases, the J end lost 2 bases, and 10 bases lay between the germline ends. For the CDR3, the DNA is TGTGCCAGCAGTTACTCTGGGGCCCTAAACACTGAAGCTTTCTTT. Its translation: CASSYSGALNTEAFF.

The rearrangement uses TRBV5-1 and TRBJ2-7; 14 bases are a match to TRBD2. Germline-derived CDR1 and CDR2 are SGHRS and YFSETQ. The CDR3 totals 17 residues. V lost 5 bases to trimming and J lost 3 bases; unmatched junction nucleotides: 10. CDR3 sequence reads: CASSSGLAGGTYYEQYF. For the CDR3, the DNA is TGCGCCAGCAGTTCTGGACTAGCGGGGGGTACCTACTACGAGCAGTACTTC.

In DNA form, the CDR3 reads TGCAGTGCTAGAATATTGGCGGTGGAGTTCTTC. Its protein product is CSARILAVEFF. The chain recombines TRBV20-1 with TRBJ2-1; D call uncertain. Germline lookup yields CDR1 DFQATT and CDR2 SNEGSKA (reference sequence). Between the trimmed V and J ends, which lost 2 bases and 14 bases, there was a span of 13 bases. The CDR3 spans 11 residues.

The genes are TRBV18 and TRBJ2-2, with a tentative D call TRBD2 (5 bases). The germline V gene encodes CDR1 KGHSH and CDR2 LQKENI. The CDR3 is 16 residues long. Trimming took off 6 bases at V and 2 bases at J, with 16 bases between the two ends. The CDR3 sequence is CASSLLVGLNTGELFF. The CDR3 DNA is TGTGCCAGCTCCCTACTAGTGGGCCTCAACACCGGGGAGCTGTTTTTT.

The rearrangement joins TRBV7-2 to TRBJ1-2; maybe TRBD1 (5 bases). Germline V gene lookup returns CDR1 SGHTA and CDR2 FQGNSA. This CDR3 is 13 amino acids long. The V and J ends lost 1 base and 8 bases respectively, with 11 bases between them. CDR3 residues: CASSLDRLRGYTF. CDR3 nucleotides: TGTGCCAGCAGCTTAGACAGGCTTCGGGGCTACACCTTC. The full variable domain, with the rest looked up from reference TRBV7-2 and TRBJ1-2, is GAGVSQSPSNKVTEKGKDVELRCDPISGHTALYWYRQSLGQGLEFLIYFQGNSAPDKSGLPSDRFSAERTGGSVSTLTIQRTQQEDSAVYLCASSLDRLRGYTFGSGTRLTVV.

The chain carries TRBV30 and TRBJ1-2; a weak D match, TRBD1 (5 bases). Trimming left V 4 bases short and J 8 bases short, with 8 bases between. The V gene's germline CDR1 is GTSNPN and CDR2 SVGIG (reference sequence). This CDR3 has 10 residues. The CDR3 is CAWKGVGYTF. In DNA form, the CDR3 reads TGTGCCTGGAAAGGGGTCGGCTACACCTTC. Looking up the rest from reference TRBV30 and TRBJ1-2 gives the full variable domain: SQTIHQWPATLVQPVGSPLSLECTVEGTSNPNLYWYRQAAGRGLQLLFYSVGIGQISSEVPQNLSASRPQDRQFILSSKKLLLSDSGFYLCAWKGVGYTFGSGTRLTVV.

The chain recombines TRBV6-5 with TRBJ1-2; TRBD1 might be the D (5 bases). V was pared by 0 bases and J by 6 bases, with 17 bases between. This CDR3 is built from 16 residues. Germline V lookup: CDR1 MNHEY, CDR2 SVGAGI. CDR3 sequence: CASSYSIQGKRNGYTF. As DNA, the CDR3 is TGTGCCAGCAGTTACTCGATTCAGGGTAAGAGGAATGGCTACACCTTC.

As for this clone: This likely comes from a read error, as the CDR3 has no conserved phenylalanine or tryptophan at its end. The DNA is omitted, as the CDR3 cannot be located on it reliably, and the CDR3 follows TCRdb's listing. The chain carries TRBV5-1 and TRBJ1-5; no check of the table's D call, TRBD1, against the DNA was made. The CDR3 is 10 residues long, ends included. Germline CDR1 and CDR2: SGHRS and YFSETQ. CDR3 sequence: CASSLHSRPS.

This clone was detected once. This chain uses TRBV21-1 with TRBJ1-2; the table's D call TRBD1 went unverified against the DNA. TRBV21-1 is marked as a pseudogene. The CDR3 has 10 residues. The CDR3 DNA is TGTGCCAGTTACAGGGGTGGCTACACCTTC. Encoded protein: CASYRGGYTF.

This rearrangement joins TRBV5-4 to TRBJ2-5; TRBD2 aligns across 12 bases. From germline, CDR1 is SGHNT and CDR2 YYREEE (reference sequence). Losses at the gene ends were 0 bases for V and 5 bases for J; bases not matched to a gene: 2. The CDR3 runs 15 residues. CDR3 sequence reads: CASSLASGRGETQYF. CDR3 DNA: TGTGCCAGCAGCTTGGCTAGCGGGAGGGGGGAGACCCAGTACTTC. The whole variable domain, remainder taken from reference TRBV5-4 and TRBJ2-5, is ETGVTQSPTHLIKTRGQQVTLRCSSQSGHNTVSWYQQALGQGPQFIFQYYREEENGRGNFPPRFSGLQFPNYSSELNVNALELDDSALYLCASSLASGRGETQYFGPGTRLLVL.

This clone was observed once. The chain combines TRBV18 with TRBJ1-5; 7 positions agree with TRBD1. CDR1 is KGHSH and CDR2 is LQKENI in the germline V gene. J gave up 2 bases and V 3 bases, and 4 bases lay outside the gene matches. CDR3 length equals 15 residues. CDR3 sequence reads: CASSPEGAGNQPQHF. The CDR3, as DNA: TGTGCCAGCTCACCCGAGGGGGCGGGCAATCAGCCCCAGCATTTT.

The V and J genes are TRBV6-4 and TRBJ2-2; 8 bases line up with TRBD2. The CDR3 totals 14 residues. Germline V gene sequence: CDR1 MRHNA, CDR2 SNTAGT. The trim removed 6 bases at V and 1 base at J, leaving 1 base unmatched. CDR3 region: CASRTSGNTGELFF. In DNA, the CDR3 is TGTGCCAGCAGAACTAGCGGGAACACCGGGGAGCTGTTTTTT.

The gene calls are TRBV6-5 and TRBJ1-2; D is perhaps TRBD1 (6 bases). Per the germline V gene, CDR1 is MNHEY and CDR2 is SVGAGI. This CDR3 contains 15 residues. The V and J ends lost 0 bases and 4 bases respectively, with 12 bases between them. CDR3 in DNA: TGTGCCAGCAGTTACTCGACAGGATCTACCTATGGCTACACCTTC. Its protein product is CASSYSTGSTYGYTF.

Note on this clone: Germline and junction disagree at one end, which may indicate a read error. The rearrangement links TRBV7-9 to TRBJ2-7, with 8 bases that match TRBD1. The CDR3 spans 12 residues. Germline V CDR1 and CDR2: SEHNR, FQNEAQ (reference sequence). CDR3: CASSQGQGRGNF. The CDR3 bases are TGTGCCAGCAGTCAAGGACAGGGAAGGGGGAACTTC.

The gene calls are TRBV7-9 and TRBJ1-2; TRBD1 might be the D (5 bases). The CDR3 loop spans 11 amino acids. V was cut by 2 bases and J by 7 bases, with 5 bases left in between. The V gene's germline CDR1 is SEHNR and CDR2 FQNEAQ (reference sequence). Written as DNA, the CDR3 is TGTGCCAGCAGCTTAAGGGGTGGCTACACCTTC. Protein: CASSLRGGYTF.

Note on this clone: The same CDR3 can be traced to other DNA sequences in this sample. The CDR3 coding sequence is TGTGCCAGCAGTTCCGGGACAGGGGTATATGGCTACACCTTC. It is translated as CASSSGTGVYGYTF. This chain uses TRBV28 with TRBJ1-2; TRBD1 matches at 10 bases. Trimming took 4 bases from V and 5 from J; bases not matched to a gene: 4. This CDR3 has 14 residues. CDR1 is MDHEN, CDR2 SYDVKM, per germline.